Listed here is a single TCR beta chain. These data come from a study of blood T cells in healthy people across ages. Per sample, a minimum of 6.5 million PBMCs were isolated. Trimming removed 2 bases at V and 6 bases at J, with 13 bases between. CDR3 length: 13 amino acids. Germline lookup yields CDR1 GTSNPN and CDR2 SVGIG (reference sequence). For the second PCR, which ran for about 6 to 11 cycles, a sample-barcoded 5' primer and a J-beta primer mix were used. TCRdb processed the 5' RACE reads anew with MiXCR; each CDR3 protein has one entry. The table records under 2 million distinct CDR3 sequences, around 35% of them present only once.

This chain links TRBV30 with TRBJ1-1; possibly TRBD1 for D (5 bases). The sequencing input was blood. The sequence was obtained from a woman aged 25-40 years in good health. The CDR3 sequence: CAWSRGPGSEAFF. In DNA, the CDR3 is TGTGCCTGGAGTAGGGGCCCCGGTTCTGAAGCTTTCTTT. Using reference TRBV30 and TRBJ1-1 for the parts outside the CDR3, the full variable domain is SQTIHQWPATLVQPVGSPLSLECTVEGTSNPNLYWYRQAAGRGLQLLFYSVGIGQISSEVPQNLSASRPQDRQFILSSKKLLLSDSGFYLCAWSRGPGSEAFFGQGTRLTVV.